This TCR beta chain is from a study of blood T cell repertoires in COVID-19. Study-wide context: Material from acute and convalescent COVID-19 was sourced from the United States, Italy and Spain. The analysed material was cDNA or gDNA that came from T cells, B-cell-depleted T cells, or PBMCs.

In germline, CDR1 is SGHTA, CDR2 FQGNSA. This CDR3 spans 17 amino acids. V shed 5 bases, J shed 3 bases, and the junction held 7 bases outside the gene matches. As processed by the authors: From reference gene primer amplification, estimates of nucleated cell counts were derived. Only in-frame clones appear in the TCRdb table, and some are missing; sequencing was by immunoSEQ multiplex PCR. The V and J calls and clone size come from that table; D and trimming were worked out from the DNA. Of roughly 250,000 clones in the sample, about 90% were seen once. The sequence was obtained from a woman aged 50 to 65 with acute or convalescent COVID-19. The chain employs TRBV7-2 and TRBJ1-4; 12 nucleotides line up with TRBD1. The sequenced sample was peripheral blood. CDR3 coding DNA: TGTGCCAGCAGCCCCGGGACAGGGGGCGGGCCTAATGAAAAACTGTTTTTT. Translated: CASSPGTGGGPNEKLFF. The variable domain in full, completed from reference TRBV7-2 and TRBJ1-4, reads GAGVSQSPSNKVTEKGKDVELRCDPISGHTALYWYRQSLGQGLEFLIYFQGNSAPDKSGLPSDRFSAERTGGSVSTLTIQRTQQEDSAVYLCASSPGTGGGPNEKLFFGSGTQLSVL.